Shown below are 29 T cell receptor beta chains from a single sample sequenced in a study of CXCR3-negative and CXCR3-positive naive CD8 T cells. UMI-labeled TRB cDNA libraries were prepared by 5' RACE. After re-calling the 5' RACE reads, TCRdb lists one entry per CDR3 protein, DNA absent. This table holds approximately 52,000 distinct CDR3 sequences. The sequenced material came from memory CD8+ T cells from blood. The source is a human donor in good health. Some clones in this sample may be carry-over from other donors' samples.

CDR3 amino acids: CASSLVLAAYEQYF. The chain couples TRBV11-2 to TRBJ2-7; the TCRdb D gene call, TRBD2, has no DNA to confirm it. CDR3 size: 14 residues. CDR1 is SGHAT, CDR2 FQNNGV, per germline.

This chain connects TRBV27 to TRBJ2-7; the TCRdb D gene call, TRBD2, has no DNA to confirm it. Per germline, CDR1 MNHEY and CDR2 SMNVEV (reference sequence). This CDR3 is built from 14 residues. This chain's CDR3 is CASSLSGDSYEQYF.

The rearrangement uses TRBV29-1 and TRBJ1-1; TCRdb gives TRBD1 as the D gene, but with no DNA this cannot be confirmed. The CDR3 contains 16 residues. The germline V gene encodes CDR1 SQVTM and CDR2 ANQGSEA. CDR3: CSVPTGPGPLNTEAFF. Looking up the rest from reference TRBV29-1 and TRBJ1-1 gives the full variable domain: SAVISQKPSRDICQRGTSLTIQCQVDSQVTMMFWYRQQPGQSLTLIATANQGSEATYESGFVIDKFPISRPNLTFSTLTVSNMSPEDSSIYLCSVPTGPGPLNTEAFFGQGTRLTVV.

This chain connects TRBV29-1 to TRBJ2-7; TCRdb selects TRBD1, and the lack of DNA leaves this call unchecked. The CDR3 covers 13 residues. CDR1 is SQVTM, CDR2 ANQGSEA, per germline. This chain's CDR3 is CSVEPGTGDEQYF.

V and J are TRBV3-1 and TRBJ2-7; the TCRdb call, TRBD1, lacks DNA for checking. This CDR3 is 16 amino acids long. The germline gives CDR1 LGHDT, CDR2 YNNKEL (reference sequence). CDR3: CASSQEPPAGADEQYF.

This chain connects TRBV7-3 to TRBJ2-1; the TCRdb call, TRBD2, lacks DNA for checking. The CDR3 has 13 residues. Germline loops: CDR1 SGHTA, CDR2 FQGTGA. The CDR3 sequence: CASSFGGGNEQFF.

V and J are TRBV6-2 or TRBV6-3 and TRBJ2-1; the TCRdb call, TRBD2, lacks DNA for checking. The CDR3 is 14 amino acids. CDR1 and CDR2 (germline): MNHEY, SVGEGT. This chain's CDR3 is CASSSTVPGNEQFF.

The chain joins TRBV29-1 to TRBJ2-1. The germline CDR1 and CDR2 sequences are SQVTM and ANQGSEA. This CDR3 region has 11 residues. CDR3: CSATSYNEQFF.

CDR3 region: CASSVVTGYTEAFF. The V gene is TRBV5-1, the J gene TRBJ1-1; TCRdb names TRBD1, which stays unverified in the absence of DNA. The CDR3 length is 14 residues. Germline assignment: CDR1 SGHRS and CDR2 YFSETQ.

The chain uses TRBV4-3 and TRBJ1-1. The germline V gene encodes CDR1 LGHNA and CDR2 YSLEER. This CDR3 spans 13 amino acids. The CDR3 here is CASSQGWNTEAFF.

This sequence joins TRBV4-2 and TRBJ2-1; TCRdb calls TRBD2, which cannot be checked without DNA. Germline V gives CDR1 LGHNA, CDR2 YNFKEQ. The CDR3 runs 16 residues. The CDR3 spells CASSLSTSGTSDEQFF.

The chain carries TRBV5-5 and TRBJ2-7. This CDR3 contains 13 residues. Germline CDR1 reads SGHKS; CDR2 reads YYEKEE (reference sequence). The CDR3 loop is CASSLWQNYEQYF. The whole variable domain, filled in from reference TRBV5-5 and TRBJ2-7, reads DAGVTQSPTHLIKTRGQQVTLRCSPISGHKSVSWYQQVLGQGPQFIFQYYEKEERGRGNFPDRFSARQFPNYSSELNVNALLLGDSALYLCASSLWQNYEQYFGPGTRLTVT.

The chain combines TRBV20-1 with TRBJ2-3. Germline lookup yields CDR1 DFQATT and CDR2 SNEGSKA (reference sequence). The CDR3 spans 13 residues. The CDR3: CSALLEGTDTQYF.

The chain combines TRBV6-2 or TRBV6-3 with TRBJ1-5; TCRdb selects TRBD1, and the lack of DNA leaves this call unchecked. The CDR3 contains 15 residues. CDR1 MNHEY and CDR2 SVGEGT come from the germline V gene. The CDR3 spells CASSYLVSRNQPQHF.

V is TRBV27 and J is TRBJ2-5; TCRdb's assignment of TRBD1 cannot be checked, as there is no DNA. The CDR3 is made up of 14 amino acids. Germline CDR1 reads MNHEY; CDR2 reads SMNVEV (reference sequence). The CDR3 sequence is CASSLQGAGETQYF.

The rearrangement links TRBV7-2 to TRBJ1-1; with no DNA, the TCRdb D assignment of TRBD1 cannot be verified. The CDR3 is 14 amino acids. Germline assignment: CDR1 SGHTA and CDR2 FQGNSA. Here the CDR3 reads CASSDADSYTEAFF.

The J gene is TRBJ2-7, the V gene TRBV5-1. The V gene's germline CDR1 is SGHRS and CDR2 YFSETQ. This CDR3 contains 14 residues. The CDR3 region is CASSLASNPYEQYF. The full variable domain, completed using reference TRBV5-1 and TRBJ2-7, is KAGVTQTPRYLIKTRGQQVTLSCSPISGHRSVSWYQQTPGQGLQFLFEYFSETQRNKGNFPGRFSGRQFSNSRSEMNVSTLELGDSALYLCASSLASNPYEQYFGPGTRLTVT.

This chain links TRBV20-1 with TRBJ1-3; TCRdb proposes TRBD1, but this gene call is untestable without DNA. CDR1 and CDR2 (germline): DFQATT, SNEGSKA (reference sequence). The CDR3 contains 14 residues. The CDR3 here is CSARVPGDGNTIYF.

This chain links TRBV18 with TRBJ2-7; TCRdb gives TRBD1 as the D gene, but with no DNA this cannot be confirmed. This CDR3 has 14 residues. The germline V gene has CDR1 KGHSH and CDR2 LQKENI. This CDR3 is CASSPGTASYEQYF.

The chain uses TRBV5-1 and TRBJ2-7. This CDR3 comprises 13 residues. CDR1 SGHRS and CDR2 YFSETQ come from the germline V gene. The CDR3 protein is CASSLEWVYEQYF.

The V call is TRBV20-1, the J call TRBJ2-1. Germline CDR1 and CDR2: DFQATT and SNEGSKA (reference sequence). This CDR3 is built from 15 residues. The CDR3 protein is CSATGLASSYNEQFF.

The chain employs TRBV7-3 and TRBJ2-1. The germline V gene encodes CDR1 SGHTA and CDR2 FQGTGA. The CDR3 is 12 residues long. The CDR3 here is CASSLTDNEQFF. The whole variable domain, remainder taken from reference TRBV7-3 and TRBJ2-1, is GAGVSQTPSNKVTEKGKYVELRCDPISGHTALYWYRQSLGQGPEFLIYFQGTGAADDSGLPNDRFFAVRPEGSVSTLKIQRTERGDSAVYLCASSLTDNEQFFGPGTRLTVL.

CDR3 protein: CASSPPEYNEQFF. The gene calls are TRBV11-3 and TRBJ2-1. Germline assignment: CDR1 SGHNT and CDR2 YENEEA. This CDR3 contains 13 residues. Full variable domain (rest looked up from reference TRBV11-3 and TRBJ2-1): EAGVVQSPRYKIIEKKQPVAFWCNPISGHNTLYWYLQNLGQGPELLIRYENEEAVDDSQLPKDRFSAERLKGVDSTLKIQPAELGDSAVYLCASSPPEYNEQFFGPGTRLTVL.

This chain links TRBV25-1 with TRBJ2-7; TCRdb's D gene call, TRBD1, goes unchecked for lack of DNA. The CDR3 loop spans 15 amino acids. From germline, CDR1 is MGHDK and CDR2 SYGVNS. The CDR3 sequence is CASSVGQGVVAEQYF.

V gene TRBV7-9 combines with J gene TRBJ2-7. The CDR3 length is 15 residues. The V gene's germline CDR1 is SEHNR and CDR2 FQNEAQ (reference sequence). The CDR3 spells CASSLEPGISYEQYF.

Here the CDR3 reads CASSLAGGPPDTQYF. This chain connects TRBV7-2 to TRBJ2-3; the D gene TCRdb calls, TRBD1, cannot be checked with no DNA. In germline, CDR1 is SGHTA, CDR2 FQGNSA. The CDR3 contains 15 residues.

CDR3 region: CASSQDWPATQYF. This rearrangement joins TRBV4-3 to TRBJ2-3. The CDR3 totals 13 residues. CDR1 and CDR2 from the germline V gene are LGHNA and YSLEER.

The gene calls are TRBV6-6 and TRBJ1-5; absent DNA, TCRdb's TRBD1 call cannot be checked. The CDR3 contains 16 residues. CDR1 is MNHNY, CDR2 SVGAGI, per germline (reference sequence). CDR3: CASHSSVPGGNQPQHF.

V is TRBV24-1 and J is TRBJ2-1; TCRdb designates TRBD1, a call that cannot be tested without DNA. CDR3 length equals 14 residues. The germline V gene encodes CDR1 KGHDR and CDR2 SFDVKD. The CDR3 region is CATEPGVNDNEQFF.